These 7 T cell receptor beta chains were all obtained from the same sample, sequenced in a study of untreated major depressive disorder. What these receptors recognize is not known. Profiled with immunoSEQ multiplex PCR; TCRdb holds only in-frame clones, not every one. Of about 19,000 clones in the sample, approximately 92% were seen once. Study-wide results and limits: Depressed patients' CD4+ T cells carried increased TRBV05-01 (Vbeta 5.1) usage versus control CD4+ T cells.

The sample was CD4+ T cells from PBMCs. These receptors were collected from a woman between 35 and 50 years old with major depressive disorder.

This rearrangement joins TRBV11-2 to TRBJ2-1, with no clear D. The CDR3 is 15 amino acids. With 8 bases removed from V and 1 base from J, the gap between germline ends came to 15 bases. Germline V gene lookup returns CDR1 SGHAT and CDR2 FQNNGV. The CDR3 region has the DNA TGTGCCAGCCTAGATGGTAGCCGGTCCTACAATGAGCAGTTCTTC. The encoded protein is CASLDGSRSYNEQFF.

This CDR3 reads CASSPRTGPYGYTF. For the CDR3, the DNA is TGTGCCAGCAGCCCCCGGACAGGGCCCTATGGCTACACCTTC. The chain combines TRBV9 with TRBJ1-2, with 8 bases fitting TRBD1. The V gene end was trimmed by 4 bases and the J gene end by 4 bases; junction bases not matched to a gene: 6. Germline CDR1 SGDLS, CDR2 YYNGEE. The length of the CDR3 is 14 residues. Variable domain in full (rest from reference TRBV9 and TRBJ1-2): DSGVTQTPKHLITATGQRVTLRCSPRSGDLSVYWYQQSLDQGLQFLIQYYNGEERAKGNILERFSAQQFPDLHSELNLSSLELGDSALYFCASSPRTGPYGYTFGSGTRLTVV.

The CDR3 nucleotides read TGTGCCAGCAGCCCCAACACTGAAGCTTTCTTT. It yields the protein CASSPNTEAFF. The chain uses TRBV28 and TRBJ1-1, with no clear D. V was clipped by 6 bases and J by 2 bases, with 4 bases between them. The CDR3 loop spans 11 amino acids. Germline loops: CDR1 MDHEN, CDR2 SYDVKM.

V and J are TRBV30 and TRBJ1-2; D uncertain. Trimming shortened V by 5 bases and J by 9 bases, and 13 bases separated the two germline ends. This CDR3 comprises 11 residues. The germline gives CDR1 GTSNPN, CDR2 SVGIG (reference sequence). CDR3 nucleotides: TGTGCCTGGTTCTTTGACGTTCGCTACACCTTC. Its translation: CAWFFDVRYTF.

The genes are TRBV9 and TRBJ1-2; D call uncertain. The CDR3 is 13 residues long. Germline V gene lookup returns CDR1 SGDLS and CDR2 YYNGEE. V was cut by 7 bases and J by 4 bases, with 14 bases left in between. CDR3 region: CASEAGSGYGYTF. The CDR3 nucleotides read TGTGCCAGCGAAGCGGGATCCGGCTATGGCTACACCTTC.

This clone has only one observation. V is TRBV11-2 and J is TRBJ1-2; D remains unclear. V lost 2 bases and J 0 bases, leaving 4 bases between the germline ends. The germline V gene has CDR1 SGHAT and CDR2 FQNNGV. CDR3 length equals 13 residues. CDR3 in amino acids: CASSLTANYGYTF. CDR3 nucleotide sequence: TGTGCCAGCAGCTTAACAGCTAACTATGGCTACACCTTC.

The chain has TRBV5-1 and TRBJ2-1, with D maybe TRBD1 (6 bases). CDR3 length equals 14 residues. Between the trimmed V and J ends, which lost 0 bases and 6 bases, there was a span of 10 bases. The germline V gene has CDR1 SGHRS and CDR2 YFSETQ. CDR3 sequence: CASSLGDRRNEQFF. The CDR3 bases are TGCGCCAGCAGCTTGGGTGACAGGCGCAATGAGCAGTTCTTC.